Listed below are T cell receptor beta chains from one sample, sequenced in a study of PD-1 blockade in classical Hodgkin lymphoma. Data came from immunoSEQ multiplex PCR; TCRdb stores just in-frame clones and leaves some out. The sample includes tens of thousands of clones, 70% of them seen just once. The specimen comprised peripheral blood mononuclear cells (PBMCs), sampled before the second cycle of nivolumab. These TCRs come from a human donor with classical Hodgkin lymphoma. Both conserved end residues are part of each CDR3. Fields, in order: clone size, V gene, J gene, D gene, CDR3 protein, CDR3 DNA. D genes are given only for firm matches. Expanded clones get a size class; other rows say once, few or many, or leave the size out.

.	TRBV6-1	TRBJ2-1	TRBD2	CASSEASSGSSYNEQFF	TGTGCCAGCAGTGAAGCTTCTAGCGGCAGCTCCTACAATGAGCAGTTCTTC
few	TRBV5-4	TRBJ1-1	TRBD1	CASSQTGNDFYTEAFF	TGTGCCAGCAGCCAGACAGGGAATGACTTTTACACTGAAGCTTTCTTT
.	TRBV5-1	TRBJ1-2	TRBD1	CASSLAGQGNYGYTF	TGCGCCAGCAGCTTGGCCGGACAGGGAAACTATGGCTACACCTTC
.	TRBV4-2	TRBJ2-6	.	CASSQEGGAGANVLTF	TGTGCCAGCAGCCAAGAGGGTGGGGCCGGGGCCAACGTCCTGACTTTC
.	TRBV2	TRBJ1-6	.	CASTSTGFRAPLHF	TGTGCCAGCACCTCGACAGGTTTCCGGGCACCCCTCCACTTT
.	TRBV11-2	TRBJ2-1	TRBD2	CASRPPSGGDNEQFF	TGTGCCAGCAGACCGCCTAGCGGGGGGGACAATGAGCAGTTCTTC
.	TRBV6-5	TRBJ1-5	.	CASSYGGESNQPQHF	TGTGCCAGCAGTTACGGAGGGGAGAGCAATCAGCCCCAGCATTTT
few	TRBV9	TRBJ2-3	.	CASSGPTLPPRTDTQYF	TGTGCCAGCAGTGGACCCACTTTACCACCTCGCACAGATACGCAGTATTTT
.	TRBV6-1	TRBJ1-1	.	CASSEAGIGDTEAFF	TGTGCCAGCAGTGAAGCGGGAATCGGGGACACTGAAGCTTTCTTT
.	TRBV10-3	TRBJ1-2	.	CAISARDTSTNYGYTF	TGTGCCATCAGTGCCCGGGACACTTCAACTAACTATGGCTACACCTTC
.	TRBV6-6	TRBJ2-3	TRBD1	CATRTGVLTITDTQYF	TGTGCCACTAGAACAGGGGTCCTAACTATCACAGATACGCAGTATTTT
.	TRBV5-5	TRBJ1-6	.	CASSLRQGGSPLHF	TGTGCCAGCAGCTTAAGGCAGGGTGGTTCACCCCTCCACTTT
once	TRBV19	TRBJ2-1	.	CASSISGYNEQFF	TGTGCCAGTAGTATAAGCGGATACAATGAGCAGTTCTTC
.	TRBV7-8	TRBJ1-1	.	CASSWRAPNTEAFF	TGTGCCAGCAGCTGGAGAGCGCCGAACACTGAAGCTTTCTTT
.	TRBV10-1	TRBJ1-1	TRBD1	CASSVTGGTEAFF	TGCGCCAGCAGTGTAACAGGGGGCACTGAAGCTTTCTTT
few	TRBV19	TRBJ2-3	.	CASSTSATSTDTQYF	TGTGCCAGTAGTACTAGCGCAACTAGCACAGATACGCAGTATTTT
.	TRBV4-3	TRBJ1-4	TRBD1	CASSLGTAATNEKLFF	TGCGCCAGCAGCCTAGGGACAGCAGCAACTAATGAAAAACTGTTTTTT
few	TRBV28	TRBJ1-2	TRBD1	CASSPRTGGYTF	TGTGCCAGCAGTCCCCGGACAGGTGGCTACACCTTC
few	TRBV6-5	TRBJ2-5	TRBD2	CASKRAGEQETQYF	TGTGCCAGCAAACGAGCGGGGGAGCAAGAGACCCAGTACTTC
few	TRBV6-4	TRBJ2-1	TRBD2	CASSEGALAGGSYNEQFF	TGTGCCAGCAGTGAAGGGGCCCTCGCGGGGGGCTCTTACAATGAGCAGTTCTTC
.	TRBV6-1	TRBJ2-2	.	CASRKTGINTGELFF	TGTGCCAGCAGGAAAACAGGGATCAACACCGGGGAGCTGTTTTTT
once	TRBV9	TRBJ2-5	TRBD2	CASGQIAGAGETQYF	TGTGCCAGCGGACAGATAGCGGGGGCAGGAGAGACCCAGTACTTC
medium-sized	TRBV6-5	TRBJ1-4	.	CASSSVGNEKLFF	TGTGCCAGCAGTTCAGTGGGGAATGAAAAACTGTTTTTT
few	TRBV6-5	TRBJ2-1	.	CASITGSNEQFF	TGTGCCAGCATTACAGGGAGCAATGAGCAGTTCTTC
.	TRBV2	TRBJ1-3	.	CASSESGAFGNTIYF	TGTGCCAGCAGTGAATCGGGGGCGTTTGGAAACACCATATATTTT
.	TRBV7-8	TRBJ2-3	TRBD1	CASSPNSRDSYTDTQYF	TGTGCCAGCAGCCCGAACTCACGGGACAGTTACACAGATACGCAGTATTTT
.	TRBV28	TRBJ2-7	TRBD1	CASSPWTGGIYEQYF	TGTGCCAGCAGTCCGTGGACAGGGGGGATCTACGAGCAGTACTTC
.	TRBV5-6	TRBJ1-2	.	CASSLDGPLSYTF	TGTGCCAGCAGCTTGGACGGACCTCTAAGCTACACCTTC
.	TRBV5-1	TRBJ2-7	TRBD1	CASSYGTADSYEQYF	TGCGCCAGCAGTTACGGGACAGCCGATTCCTACGAGCAGTACTTC
.	TRBV6-6	TRBJ1-1	.	CASSYQGPGTEAFF	TGTGCCAGCAGTTACCAAGGACCGGGGACTGAAGCTTTCTTT
.	TRBV6-1	TRBJ1-3	.	CASSEAGRRYTIYF	TGTGCCAGCAGTGAAGCAGGGAGGAGGTACACCATATATTTT
.	TRBV7-2	TRBJ1-2	.	CASSLKAEYGYTF	TGTGCCAGCAGCTTGAAAGCGGAGTATGGCTACACCTTC
once	TRBV11-3	TRBJ2-2	.	CASSLDRNTGELFF	TGTGCCAGCAGCTTAGACAGGAACACCGGGGAGCTGTTTTTT
.	TRBV2	TRBJ1-2	.	CASFRVGGPRGYTF	TGTGCCAGCTTCCGCGTCGGGGGGCCTCGCGGCTACACCTTC
.	TRBV2	TRBJ2-4	TRBD1	CASRSGQGAVIQYF	TGTGCCAGTCGATCGGGACAGGGGGCTGTCATTCAGTACTTC
.	TRBV11-3	TRBJ2-3	.	CASSLGRANTDTQYF	TGTGCCAGCAGCTTAGGCAGGGCTAACACAGATACGCAGTATTTT
once	TRBV4-2	TRBJ2-5	TRBD2	CASSQDGTSQETQYF	TGTGCCAGCAGCCAGGACGGGACTAGCCAAGAGACCCAGTACTTC
few	TRBV4-3	TRBJ2-7	TRBD1	CASSRGPTGAGEQYF	TGCGCCAGCAGCCGCGGCCCGACAGGGGCTGGGGAGCAGTACTTC
few	TRBV6-5	TRBJ2-1	TRBD1	CASRTGPYNEQFF	TGTGCCAGTAGGACAGGCCCCTACAATGAGCAGTTCTTC
once	TRBV7-9	TRBJ1-5	.	CASSLSGENKPQHF	TGTGCCAGCAGCTTAAGCGGCGAGAACAAGCCCCAGCATTTT
.	TRBV28	TRBJ1-1	.	CASSLREPNTEAFF	TGTGCCAGCAGTTTACGGGAGCCTAACACTGAAGCTTTCTTT